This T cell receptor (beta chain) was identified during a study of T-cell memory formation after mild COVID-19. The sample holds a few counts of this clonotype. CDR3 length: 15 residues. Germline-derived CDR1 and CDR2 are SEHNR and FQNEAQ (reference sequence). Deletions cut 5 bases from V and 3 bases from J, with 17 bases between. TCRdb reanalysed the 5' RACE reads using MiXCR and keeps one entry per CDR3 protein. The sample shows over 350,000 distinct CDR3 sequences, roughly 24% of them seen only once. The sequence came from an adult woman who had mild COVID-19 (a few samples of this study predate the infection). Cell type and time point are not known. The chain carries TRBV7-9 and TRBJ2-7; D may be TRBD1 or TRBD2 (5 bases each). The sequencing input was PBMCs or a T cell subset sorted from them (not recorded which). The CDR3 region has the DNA TGTGCCAGCAGCCCGACAGAGGGGTGGAACTACGAGCAGTACTTC. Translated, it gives CASSPTEGWNYEQYF. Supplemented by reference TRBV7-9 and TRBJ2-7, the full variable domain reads DTGVSQNPRHKITKRGQNVTFRCDPISEHNRLYWYRQTLGQGPEFLTYFQNEAQLEKSRLLSDRFSAERPKGSFSTLEIQRTEQGDSAMYLCASSPTEGWNYEQYFGPGTRLTVT.